The 26 T cell receptor beta chains below were found in one sample sequenced in a study of T cells in tumors after PD-1 blockade. Repertoires were generated with immunoSEQ multiplex PCR, while TCRdb's copy carries only in-frame clones and drops some. The table shows 34,000 or so clones, with approximately 70% occurring only once. Sequences were derived from PBMCs, sampled after anti-PD-1 treatment. The receptors were gathered from a human donor with basal cell carcinoma.

The rearrangement links TRBV28 to TRBJ2-5; TRBD2 matches 12 bases. V gave up 5 bases and J gave up 0 bases; unmatched junction bases: 7. Germline V gene lookup returns CDR1 MDHEN and CDR2 SYDVKM. The CDR3 extends over 17 amino acids. The CDR3: CASSPLAGGRDQETQYF. The CDR3 DNA reads TGTGCCAGCAGTCCACTAGCGGGAGGAAGGGACCAAGAGACCCAGTACTTC.

This clone came up once. This chain joins TRBV7-2 and TRBJ2-3; the D gene is possibly TRBD2 (7 bases). The V and J ends lost 0 bases and 3 bases respectively, with 16 bases between them. CDR3 length equals 17 residues. Looked up from germline, CDR1 is SGHTA and CDR2 is FQGNSA. The CDR3 here is CASSLALMGGGTDTQYF. CDR3 in DNA: TGTGCCAGCAGCTTAGCGCTGATGGGAGGGGGGACAGATACGCAGTATTTT.

This clone was seen a few times. V and J are TRBV27 and TRBJ2-1; D not resolved. This CDR3 is built from 11 residues. CDR1 and CDR2 from the germline V gene are MNHEY and SMNVEV (reference sequence). Trimming stripped 6 bases from V and 4 bases from J, with 4 bases between. The CDR3 sequence: CASRRYNEQFF. CDR3 sequence (DNA): TGTGCCAGCAGGAGATACAATGAGCAGTTCTTC.

A few counts support this clone. The CDR3 is CATSDLGRPSANTGELFF. In DNA, the CDR3 is TGTGCCACCAGTGATTTGGGTCGACCATCCGCGAACACCGGGGAGCTGTTTTTT. V is TRBV24-1 and J is TRBJ2-2, with unresolved D. The V end was cut by 0 bases, the J end by 0 bases, with 13 bases between. Germline CDR1 is KGHDR and CDR2 is SFDVKD. The CDR3 runs to 18 residues.

V usage is TRBV11-3 and J usage is TRBJ2-7; TRBD2 is a possible D gene (5 bases). V lost 8 bases and J lost 4, with 9 bases in between. The CDR3 has 11 residues. From germline, CDR1 is SGHNT and CDR2 YENEEA. CDR3 loop: CASQDFYEQYF. CDR3 coding DNA: TGTGCCAGCCAGGACTTTTACGAGCAGTACTTC.

This chain uses TRBV27 with TRBJ1-2; 9 bases match TRBD1. Germline V gene lookup returns CDR1 MNHEY and CDR2 SMNVEV (reference sequence). J gave up 7 bases and V 8 bases, and 5 bases lay outside the gene matches. CDR3 length: 12 amino acids. Here the CDR3 reads CASRDRAFGYTF. CDR3 nucleotides: TGTGCCAGCCGGGACAGGGCTTTTGGCTACACCTTC.

This rearrangement joins TRBV3-1 (or the pseudogene TRBV3-2) to TRBJ1-4; D might be TRBD1 (5 bases). The germline CDR1 and CDR2 sequences are LGHDT and YNNKEL (reference sequence). The CDR3 has 15 amino acids. The V gene lost 1 base and the J gene lost 11 bases, with 17 bases spanning the gap. CDR3: CASSQVGQGGRKLFF. The CDR3 DNA reads TGTGCCAGCAGCCAAGTCGGGCAGGGCGGAAGGAAACTGTTTTTT.

V is TRBV6-5 and J is TRBJ2-3; 8 bases align to TRBD1. CDR1 and CDR2 from the germline V gene are MNHEY and SVGAGI. This CDR3 is 15 amino acids long. The V gene end was trimmed by 2 bases and the J gene end by 5 bases; junction bases not matched to a gene: 6. Here the CDR3 DNA reads TGTGCCAGCAGTTACGGCAGGGGGCGCGGAGATACGCAGTATTTT. Residues: CASSYGRGRGDTQYF.

The chain recombines TRBV6-4 with TRBJ1-1; 8 bases map to TRBD1. CDR1 and CDR2 (germline): MRHNA, SNTAGT. The CDR3 consists of 14 residues. The V gene end was trimmed by 6 bases and the J gene end by 4 bases; junction bases not matched to a gene: 7. CDR3 DNA sequence: TGTGCCAGCAGGTCAGGGGGCGCGTCCACTGAAGCTTTCTTT. Translated, it gives CASRSGGASTEAFF.

J is TRBJ2-5 and V is TRBV24-1, with a tentative D call TRBD1 (6 bases). Per germline, CDR1 KGHDR and CDR2 SFDVKD. V lost 3 bases and J 9 bases, leaving 19 bases between the germline ends. There are 15 residues in the CDR3. The CDR3 bases are TGTGCCACCAGTGATCCCGGGACAAAAAAGGATGCCCAGTACTTC. Protein: CATSDPGTKKDAQYF.

The rearrangement links TRBV15 to TRBJ2-3; 9 nucleotides match TRBD2. The CDR3 loop spans 15 amino acids. Germline CDR1 reads LNHNV; CDR2 reads YYDKDF (reference sequence). V gave up 1 base and J gave up 7 bases; unmatched junction bases: 6. CDR3 loop: CATSRGGGATNTQYF. CDR3 DNA sequence: TGTGCCACCAGCAGAGGCGGGGGGGCTACGAATACGCAGTATTTT. The whole variable domain, filled in from reference TRBV15 and TRBJ2-3, reads DAMVIQNPRYQVTQFGKPVTLSCSQTLNHNVMYWYQQKSSQAPKLLFHYYDKDFNNEADTPDNFQSRRPNTSFCFLDIRSPGLGDTAMYLCATSRGGGATNTQYFGPGTRLTVL.

The rearrangement links TRBV7-2 to TRBJ2-7, with D uncertain. The CDR3 loop spans 12 amino acids. Germline V lookup: CDR1 SGHTA, CDR2 FQGNSA. Trimming left V 1 base short and J 7 bases short, with 8 bases between. CDR3 amino acids: CASSLGGIEQYF. CDR3 DNA sequence: TGTGCCAGCAGCTTAGGGGGTATAGAGCAGTACTTC.

The V and J genes are TRBV24-1 and TRBJ2-2; D is ambiguous. This CDR3 spans 12 amino acids. Germline loops: CDR1 KGHDR, CDR2 SFDVKD. V was pared by 7 bases and J by 1 base, with 3 bases between. This CDR3 reads CATRGNTGELFF. The DNA for the CDR3 is TGTGCCACCAGGGGGAACACCGGGGAGCTGTTTTTT.

This clone was observed many times. The CDR3 region has the DNA TGTGCCAGCAGCCTTCCGGTGGGGAGAGATACGCAGTATTTT. Protein: CASSLPVGRDTQYF. The rearrangement joins TRBV5-4 to TRBJ2-3, with TRBD2 as a possible D gene (5 bases). CDR3 length: 14 residues. Trimming stripped 4 bases from V and 5 bases from J, with 14 bases between. The germline gives CDR1 SGHNT, CDR2 YYREEE (reference sequence).

This chain links TRBV7-2 with TRBJ2-3; no reliable D call. Trimming stripped 2 bases from V and 5 bases from J, with 11 bases between. CDR1 is SGHTA, CDR2 FQGNSA, per germline. This CDR3 has 14 residues. CDR3 loop: CASSLSNLKDTQYF. The CDR3 nucleotides are TGTGCCAGCAGCTTATCGAACCTCAAAGATACGCAGTATTTT.

The chain joins TRBV7-2 to TRBJ2-1; 11 bases are a match to TRBD2. CDR3 length: 17 amino acids. V dropped 3 bases and J dropped 3; count of bases not matched to a gene: 7. CDR1 is SGHTA and CDR2 is FQGNSA in the germline V gene. CDR3 DNA sequence: TGTGCCAGCAGCTTGGGACTAGCGGCCTTTAGCTACAATGAGCAGTTCTTC. Amino acid sequence: CASSLGLAAFSYNEQFF.

This sequence joins TRBV7-9 and TRBJ2-7; perhaps TRBD1 as D (5 bases). V lost 2 bases, J lost 7 bases, and 21 bases lay in between. This CDR3 region has 16 residues. Per germline, CDR1 SEHNR and CDR2 FQNEAQ (reference sequence). The DNA for the CDR3 is TGTGCCAGCAGCTTAAGTCAAGGGCAGGGTATAGGGGAGCAGTACTTC. Its protein is CASSLSQGQGIGEQYF.

This rearrangement joins TRBV5-1 to TRBJ2-1; weak D call: TRBD1 (5 bases). CDR3 length: 13 residues. The germline V gene encodes CDR1 SGHRS and CDR2 YFSETQ. Trimming left V 3 bases short and J 10 bases short, with 14 bases between. CDR3 residues: CASSWVGAEEQFF. The CDR3 nucleotides read TGCGCCAGCAGCTGGGTAGGGGCGGAGGAGCAGTTCTTC.

The rearrangement links TRBV14 to TRBJ1-1; no definite D call. The germline CDR1 and CDR2 sequences are SGHDN and FVKESK. CDR3 length: 12 residues. V lost 1 base and J lost 0, with 0 bases in between. CDR3 amino acids: CASSQVNTEAFF. The CDR3 DNA reads TGTGCCAGCAGCCAAGTGAACACTGAAGCTTTCTTT.

The V call is TRBV28, the J call TRBJ2-1, with no clear D. Trimming took off 6 bases at V and 5 bases at J, with 17 bases between the two ends. Germline values: CDR1 MDHEN, CDR2 SYDVKM. The CDR3 runs to 15 residues. The CDR3 sequence: CASSPSGYTDNEQFF. In nucleotides, the CDR3 is TGTGCCAGCAGCCCGAGTGGGTACACTGACAATGAGCAGTTCTTC.

The chain recombines TRBV25-1 with TRBJ1-2, with 7 bases matching TRBD1. The CDR3 extends over 15 amino acids. CDR1 and CDR2 (germline): MGHDK, SYGVNS. V dropped 5 bases and J dropped 6; count of bases not matched to a gene: 12. The CDR3 sequence: CASSLGGKPSDGYTF. The CDR3 DNA follows: TGTGCCAGCAGTCTAGGGGGCAAGCCTTCGGATGGCTACACCTTC.

The CDR3 DNA reads as TGCGCCAGCAGCGCCTCCGGGACAGGGGGTCGTGAGCAGTTCTTC. Encoded protein: CASSASGTGGREQFF. The chain combines TRBV5-1 with TRBJ2-1, with TRBD1 identical over 11 bases. Germline-derived CDR1 and CDR2 are SGHRS and YFSETQ. CDR3 length equals 15 residues. V lost 4 bases and J lost 9; bases outside the gene matches: 9.

This chain links TRBV24-1 with TRBJ2-5; weak D call: TRBD1 (6 bases). CDR3 length equals 17 residues. CDR1 is KGHDR and CDR2 is SFDVKD in the germline V gene. V lost 0 bases to trimming and J lost 4 bases, with 17 bases between them. Here the CDR3 DNA reads TGTGCCACCAGTGATTTGCACGAACCAGGGGCCTTAGAGACCCAGTACTTC. It specifies CATSDLHEPGALETQYF.

This clone showed up just once. J is TRBJ1-2 and V is TRBV27; 10 bases are a match to TRBD1. Germline assignment: CDR1 MNHEY and CDR2 SMNVEV (reference sequence). The junction had 4 bases not matched to a gene; V was cut back by 3 bases and J by 6 bases. This CDR3 has 14 residues. Written as DNA, the CDR3 is TGTGCCAGCAGTTTCCGACAGGGGGCGGATGGCTACACCTTC. Amino acids: CASSFRQGADGYTF.

The rearrangement links TRBV3-1 (or the pseudogene TRBV3-2) to TRBJ2-2; 11 positions match TRBD1. The CDR3 contains 16 residues. V lost 6 bases and J lost 2; bases outside the gene matches: 5. Germline V gene lookup returns CDR1 LGHDT and CDR2 YNNKEL (reference sequence). CDR3 loop: CASRAGQGANTGELFF. The DNA for the CDR3 is TGTGCCAGCAGGGCTGGACAGGGGGCCAACACCGGGGAGCTGTTTTTT.

This clone showed up just a few times. The chain has TRBV28 and TRBJ1-1, with TRBD1 matching 11 bases. CDR1 is MDHEN and CDR2 is SYDVKM in the germline V gene. V shed 11 bases and J 4 bases; nucleotides not matched to a gene: 9. The CDR3 length is 14 residues. DNA for the CDR3: TGTGCCGGACGGACAGGGGGCGACGGCACTGAAGCTTTCTTT. Translating gives CAGRTGGDGTEAFF.